This is a list of T cell receptor beta chains from one sample in a study of CD8 T cells in acute hepatitis C reinfection. Some clones are missing from TCRdb's copy, which holds only in-frame ones; the method was immunoSEQ multiplex PCR. The table records over 35,000 clones, 85% to 90% of them present only once. The sample consisted of naive CD8+ T cells from PBMCs. Receptors were obtained from a man in his thirties or forties with chronic hepatitis C. The CDR3 runs from the conserved cysteine through the conserved F or W. A D gene is named only where the DNA matches it firmly. Size tells how often a clone was seen (once, few, many) or the class of an expanded clone, and some rows leave it out.

j_call d_call clone_size v_call cdr3_aa cdr3_nt
TRBJ2-1 - - TRBV14 CASSQWADNEQFF TGTGCCAGCAGCCAATGGGCAGACAATGAGCAGTTCTTC
TRBJ2-2 - - TRBV7-3 CASRLDPTGELFF TGTGCCAGCAGACTCGACCCCACCGGGGAGCTGTTTTTT
TRBJ2-3 - - TRBV29-1 CSVEGERTDTQYF TGCAGCGTTGAAGGGGAGCGCACAGATACGCAGTATTTT
TRBJ2-1 TRBD2 once TRBV2 CASSDDSGTSGAHLWNEQFF TGTGCCAGCAGTGATGATAGCGGGACTAGCGGGGCTCACCTTTGGAATGAGCAGTTCTTC
TRBJ1-1 TRBD1 - TRBV14 CASSQVPDREDTEAFF TGTGCCAGCAGCCAAGTCCCGGACAGGGAGGACACTGAAGCTTTCTTT
TRBJ1-6 - - TRBV15 CATSRDLQRSSPLHF TGTGCCACCAGCAGAGATCTACAGAGATCTTCACCCCTCCACTTT
TRBJ1-5 TRBD1 - TRBV19 CASSTGQGGNQPQHF TGTGCCAGTAGTACCGGACAGGGAGGCAATCAGCCCCAGCATTTT
TRBJ2-3 - - TRBV27 CASSLRVGADTQYF TGTGCCAGCAGTTTGAGAGTGGGGGCCGATACGCAGTATTTT
TRBJ2-3 - - TRBV19 CASSSQGTDTQYF TGTGCCAGTAGCAGTCAAGGGACAGATACGCAGTATTTT
TRBJ2-1 TRBD2 - TRBV29-1 CSVVSASGIYNEQFF TGCAGCGTTGTTTCGGCTAGCGGGATCTACAATGAGCAGTTCTTC
TRBJ2-7 - - TRBV7-4 CASSLRVTYEQYF TGTGCCAGCAGCTTGAGGGTTACCTACGAGCAGTACTTC
TRBJ1-1 - - TRBV15 CATSRDQQANTEAFF TGTGCCACCAGCAGGGACCAACAGGCTAACACTGAAGCTTTCTTT
TRBJ1-5 - - TRBV27 CASSLSIKAPQHF TGTGCCAGCAGTTTATCTATTAAGGCGCCCCAGCATTTT
TRBJ1-4 TRBD1 - TRBV4-2 CASSPRQGANEKLFF TGTGCCAGCAGCCCACGACAGGGGGCTAATGAAAAACTGTTTTTT
TRBJ2-7 - once TRBV6-1 CASSVIQGRRYEQYF TGTGCCAGCAGTGTTATCCAGGGTCGTCGTTACGAGCAGTACTTC
TRBJ2-7 - - TRBV13 CASSLGVKLFYEQYF TGTGCCAGCAGCTTAGGAGTCAAACTATTCTACGAGCAGTACTTC
TRBJ2-7 - - TRBV11-1 CASSLIGPKVGYEQYF TGTGCCAGCAGTCTTATCGGCCCGAAAGTAGGCTACGAGCAGTACTTC
TRBJ2-2 TRBD1 - TRBV29-1 CSATGSTGELFF TGCAGCGCGACAGGGTCCACCGGGGAGCTGTTTTTT
TRBJ1-6 TRBD1 - TRBV30 CAWDTGQGAYNSPLHF TGTGCCTGGGACACAGGACAGGGGGCCTATAATTCACCCCTCCACTTT